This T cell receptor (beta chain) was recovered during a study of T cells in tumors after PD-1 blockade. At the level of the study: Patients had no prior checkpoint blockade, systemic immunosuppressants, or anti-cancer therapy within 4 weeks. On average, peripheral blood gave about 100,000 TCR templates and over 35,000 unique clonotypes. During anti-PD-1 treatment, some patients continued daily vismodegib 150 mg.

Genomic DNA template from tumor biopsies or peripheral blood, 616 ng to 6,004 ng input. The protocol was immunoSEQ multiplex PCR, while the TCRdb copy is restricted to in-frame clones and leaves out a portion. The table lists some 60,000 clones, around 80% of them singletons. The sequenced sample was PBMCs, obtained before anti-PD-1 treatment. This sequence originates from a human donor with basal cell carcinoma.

The CDR3 protein is CASSHTGSGANVLTF. The CDR3 DNA reads TGTGCCAGCAGCCACACAGGGTCTGGGGCCAACGTCCTGACTTTC. V is TRBV5-8 and J is TRBJ2-6, with D possibly matching TRBD1 (6 bases). V was clipped by 4 bases and J by 1 base, with 9 bases between them. The CDR3 loop spans 15 amino acids. Germline values: CDR1 SGHTS, CDR2 YDEGEE.